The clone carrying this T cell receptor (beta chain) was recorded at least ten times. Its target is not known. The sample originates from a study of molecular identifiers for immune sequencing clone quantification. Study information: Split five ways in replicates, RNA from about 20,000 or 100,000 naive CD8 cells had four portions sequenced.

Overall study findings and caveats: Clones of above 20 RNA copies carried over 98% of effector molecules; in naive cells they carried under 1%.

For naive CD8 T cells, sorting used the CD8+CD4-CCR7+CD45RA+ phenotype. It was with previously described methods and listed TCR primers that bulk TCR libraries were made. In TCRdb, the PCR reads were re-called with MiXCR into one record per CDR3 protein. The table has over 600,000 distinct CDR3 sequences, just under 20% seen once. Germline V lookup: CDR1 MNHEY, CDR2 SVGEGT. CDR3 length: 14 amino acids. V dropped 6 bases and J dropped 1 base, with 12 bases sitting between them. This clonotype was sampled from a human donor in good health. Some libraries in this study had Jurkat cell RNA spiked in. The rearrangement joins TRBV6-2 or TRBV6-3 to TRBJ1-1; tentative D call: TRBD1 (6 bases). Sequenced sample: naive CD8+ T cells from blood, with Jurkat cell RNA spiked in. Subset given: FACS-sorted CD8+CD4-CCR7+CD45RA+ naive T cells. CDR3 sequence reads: CASRLPGQNTEAFF. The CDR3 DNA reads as TGTGCCAGCAGACTCCCGGGACAGAACACTGAAGCTTTCTTT.